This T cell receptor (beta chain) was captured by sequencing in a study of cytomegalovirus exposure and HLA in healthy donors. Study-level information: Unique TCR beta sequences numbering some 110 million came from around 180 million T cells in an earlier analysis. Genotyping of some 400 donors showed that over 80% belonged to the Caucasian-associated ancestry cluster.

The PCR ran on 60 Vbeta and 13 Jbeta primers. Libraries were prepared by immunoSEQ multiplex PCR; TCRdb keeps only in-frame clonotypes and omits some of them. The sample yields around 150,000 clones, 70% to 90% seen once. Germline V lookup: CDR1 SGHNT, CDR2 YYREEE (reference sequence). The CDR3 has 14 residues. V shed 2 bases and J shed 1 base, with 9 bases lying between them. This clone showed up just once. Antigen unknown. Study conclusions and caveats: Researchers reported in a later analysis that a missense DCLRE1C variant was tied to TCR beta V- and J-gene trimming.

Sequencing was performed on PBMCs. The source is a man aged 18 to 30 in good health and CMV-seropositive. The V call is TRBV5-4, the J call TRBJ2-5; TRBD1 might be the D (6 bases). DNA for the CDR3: TGTGCCAGCAGCTTCCGACAGGCCCAAGAGACCCAGTACTTC. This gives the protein CASSFRQAQETQYF.